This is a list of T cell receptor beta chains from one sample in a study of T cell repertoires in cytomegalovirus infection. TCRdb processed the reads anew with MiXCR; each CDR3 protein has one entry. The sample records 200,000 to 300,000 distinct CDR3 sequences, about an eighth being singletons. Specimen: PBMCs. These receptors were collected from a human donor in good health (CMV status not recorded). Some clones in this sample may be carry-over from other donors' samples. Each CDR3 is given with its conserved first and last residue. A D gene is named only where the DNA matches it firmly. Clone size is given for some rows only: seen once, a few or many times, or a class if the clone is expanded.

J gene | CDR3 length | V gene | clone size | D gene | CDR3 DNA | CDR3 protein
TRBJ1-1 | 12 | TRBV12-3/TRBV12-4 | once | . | TGTGCCAGCAGTTTAAAGGGAGGGACGGCTTTCTTT | CASSLKGGTAFF
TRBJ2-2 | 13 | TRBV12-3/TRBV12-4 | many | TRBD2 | TGTGCCAGCAGCCAAGCGGGAGCCGGGGAGCTGTTTTTT | CASSQAGAGELFF
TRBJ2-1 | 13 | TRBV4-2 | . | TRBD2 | TGTGCCAGCAGCACCCGGGAGGTACGTGAGCAGTTCTTC | CASSTREVREQFF
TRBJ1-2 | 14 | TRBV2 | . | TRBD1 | TGTGCCAGCATACCGACAGGGATTAACTATGGCTACACCTTC | CASIPTGINYGYTF
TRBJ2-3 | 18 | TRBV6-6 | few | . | TGTGCCAGCAGCCCGAGTTGGGACGGACTGGCTAGCACAGATACGCAGTATTTT | CASSPSWDGLASTDTQYF
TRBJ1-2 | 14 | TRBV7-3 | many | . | TGTGCCAGCAGCTTAAATGCAGCCAACTATGGCTACACCTTC | CASSLNAANYGYTF
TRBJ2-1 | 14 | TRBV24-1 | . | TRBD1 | TGTGCCACCAGTGATTCGACAGGGGCGGATGAGCAGTTCTTC | CATSDSTGADEQFF
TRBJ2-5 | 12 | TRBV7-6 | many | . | TGTGCCAGCAGCTTAAGAGAAGAACCCCAGTACTTC | CASSLREEPQYF
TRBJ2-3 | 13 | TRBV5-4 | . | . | TGTGCCAGCAGCCCCGGGAGCTTTGATACGCAGTATTTT | CASSPGSFDTQYF
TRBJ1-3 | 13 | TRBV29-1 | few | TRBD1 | TGCAGCGCACAGGGGATCGCTGGAAACACCATATATTTT | CSAQGIAGNTIYF
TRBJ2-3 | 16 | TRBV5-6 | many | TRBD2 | TGTGCCAGCAGCTACCCGGGACTAACAAGCACAGATACGCAGTATTTT | CASSYPGLTSTDTQYF
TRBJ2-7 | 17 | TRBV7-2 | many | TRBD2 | TGTGCCAGCAGCCTAACCCCGCTAGCGGGAGGGCCAAACGAGCAGTACTTC | CASSLTPLAGGPNEQYF
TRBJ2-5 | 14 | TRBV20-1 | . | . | TGCAGTGCTAGAAATTACCGGGAGCTGGTGACCCAGTACTTC | CSARNYRELVTQYF
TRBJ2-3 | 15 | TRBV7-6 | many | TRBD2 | TGTGCCAGCAGCTTACTAGCGGGCCAGGGGGATACGCAGTATTTT | CASSLLAGQGDTQYF